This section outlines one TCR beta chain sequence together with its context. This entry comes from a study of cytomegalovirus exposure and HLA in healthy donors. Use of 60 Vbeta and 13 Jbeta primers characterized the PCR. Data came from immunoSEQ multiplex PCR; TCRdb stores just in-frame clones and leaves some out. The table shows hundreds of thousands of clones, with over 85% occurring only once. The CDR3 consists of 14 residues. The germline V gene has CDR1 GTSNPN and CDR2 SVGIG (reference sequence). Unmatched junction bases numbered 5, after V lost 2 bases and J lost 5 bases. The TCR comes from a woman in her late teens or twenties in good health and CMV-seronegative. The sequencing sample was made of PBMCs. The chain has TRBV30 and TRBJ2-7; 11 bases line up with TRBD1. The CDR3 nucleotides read TGTGCCTGGAGTCCCTGGACAGGGGGCAACGAGCAGTACTTC. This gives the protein CAWSPWTGGNEQYF.